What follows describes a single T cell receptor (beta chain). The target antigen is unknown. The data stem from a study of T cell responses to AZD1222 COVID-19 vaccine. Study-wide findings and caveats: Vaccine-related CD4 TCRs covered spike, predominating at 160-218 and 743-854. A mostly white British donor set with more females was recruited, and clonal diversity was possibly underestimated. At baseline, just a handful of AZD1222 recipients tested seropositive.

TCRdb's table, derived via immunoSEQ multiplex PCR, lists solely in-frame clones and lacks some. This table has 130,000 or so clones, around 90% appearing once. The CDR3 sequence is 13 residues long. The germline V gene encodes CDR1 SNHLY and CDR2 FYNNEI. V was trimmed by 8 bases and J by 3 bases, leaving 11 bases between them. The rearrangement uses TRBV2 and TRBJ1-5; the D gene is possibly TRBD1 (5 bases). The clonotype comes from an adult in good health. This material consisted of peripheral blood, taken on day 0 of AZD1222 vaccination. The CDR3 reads CASLRQPNQPQHF. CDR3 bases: TGTGCCAGCCTCAGACAGCCCAATCAGCCCCAGCATTTT.